Reported below is one T cell receptor beta chain. The data belong to a study of beta chain features in type 1 diabetes. The V gene's germline CDR1 is SGDLS and CDR2 YYNGEE. The CDR3 runs to 16 residues. The ends lost 2 bases at V and 3 bases at J; junction bases unmatched: 9. Purity exceeding 95% was reached by all sorted populations. The authors reverse transcribed all of the isolated RNA, so sequencing captured expressed TCRB transcripts. TCRdb keeps only in-frame clones here, not all; method: immunoSEQ multiplex PCR. The sample lists over 150,000 clones, around an eighth occurring once. V and J are TRBV9 and TRBJ2-3; 7 nucleotides agree with TRBD2. This clonotype originated in a woman between 18 and 30 years old in good health. The sequencing input was central memory CD4+ T cells from blood. CDR3 sequence: CASSVGSGLQTDTQYF. In nucleotides, the CDR3 is TGTGCCAGCAGCGTGGGGTCGGGACTACAGACAGATACGCAGTATTTT. Filled out from reference TRBV9 and TRBJ2-3, the complete variable domain reads DSGVTQTPKHLITATGQRVTLRCSPRSGDLSVYWYQQSLDQGLQFLIQYYNGEERAKGNILERFSAQQFPDLHSELNLSSLELGDSALYFCASSVGSGLQTDTQYFGPGTRLTVL.